The present T cell receptor beta chain was sequenced within a study of shared clonotypes between healthy human individuals. Trimming pared 3 bases from V and 4 bases from J, leaving 13 bases between. From germline, CDR1 is SGHNT and CDR2 YYREEE (reference sequence). The CDR3 sequence is 14 residues long. Using immunoSEQ multiplex PCR, the repertoire was profiled, and TCRdb retains in-frame clones only, with some absent. The sample gives over 850,000 clones, approximately 80% of which show up once; 0.4% to 0.55% is in the top ten. J is TRBJ1-2 and V is TRBV5-4, with a tentative D call TRBD1 (6 bases). The sample was memory CD4+ T cells from PBMCs. Subset described: CD45RA-negative fraction. This sequence was found in a young man in good health. Some clones in this sample may be carry-over from other donors' samples. The DNA of the CDR3 is TGTGCCAGCAGCTATCCAGAGACAGGCTATGGCTACACCTTC. This encodes CASSYPETGYGYTF.